This T cell receptor (beta chain) was captured in a study of blood T cell repertoires in COVID-19. Study-wide context: In each case, the material was cDNA or gDNA derived from T cells, B-cell-depleted T cells, or PBMCs.

This clone was recorded only once. The junction had 11 bases not matched to a gene; V was cut back by 4 bases and J by 4 bases. CDR3 length: 16 amino acids. Germline-derived CDR1 and CDR2 are SGHVS and FNYEAQ. Repertoires were generated with immunoSEQ multiplex PCR, while TCRdb's copy carries only in-frame clones and drops some. The table shows about 110,000 clones, with 90% to 95% occurring only once. The receptor was derived from a woman aged 25 to 39 with acute or convalescent COVID-19. Sequenced: peripheral blood. V usage is TRBV7-6 and J usage is TRBJ2-7, with 9 bases aligning to TRBD2. CDR3 sequence reads: CASSSETAGGEYEQYF. CDR3 DNA: TGTGCCAGCAGCTCCGAAACAGCGGGAGGCGAATACGAGCAGTACTTC.